This passage covers 17 T cell receptor beta chains from one sample sequenced in a study of blood T cell repertoires in COVID-19 (dated by TCRdb to about 2020). Receptor amplification or capture employed the immunoSEQ multiplex PCR assay. The table comes from immuneACCESS by way of TCRdb, which keeps in-frame sequences with V and J called. Part of the clones is missing from these tables; in studies checked, under half for an unresolved V gene and the rest for unknown reasons. The sample table contains approximately 100,000 clones; only one count was recorded for about 79% of them. The top ten hold 3.3% of the sample. The sequencing input was peripheral blood. Source of these receptors: a woman of 80 years or more with active or convalescent COVID-19.

The CDR3 region has the DNA TGTGCCAGCAGTGAAGCGCGAGGGACAGGGGTGGGAGCTTTCTTT. Amino acid sequence: CASSEARGTGVGAFF. V is TRBV2 and J is TRBJ1-1, with 10 bases identical to TRBD1. Germline V lookup: CDR1 SNHLY, CDR2 FYNNEI. The V and J ends lost 0 bases and 10 bases, in that order; junction bases with no gene match: 8. This CDR3 has 15 residues.

The rearrangement links TRBV29-1 to TRBJ1-1; perhaps TRBD1 as D (5 bases). V lost 3 bases and J lost 1, with 9 bases in between. Germline V gene data show CDR1 as SQVTM and CDR2 as ANQGSEA. The CDR3 is 13 amino acids. As DNA, the CDR3 is TGCAGCGTTGATGTGCAGGGGAACACTGAAGCTTTCTTT. It translates to CSVDVQGNTEAFF. Full variable domain (missing parts from reference TRBV29-1 and TRBJ1-1): SAVISQKPSRDICQRGTSLTIQCQVDSQVTMMFWYRQQPGQSLTLIATANQGSEATYESGFVIDKFPISRPNLTFSTLTVSNMSPEDSSIYLCSVDVQGNTEAFFGQGTRLTVV.

This sequence joins TRBV15 and TRBJ2-5, with 7 bases matching TRBD1. The CDR3 runs 15 residues. The V gene end was trimmed by 5 bases and the J gene end by 7 bases; junction bases not matched to a gene: 13. The V gene's germline CDR1 is LNHNV and CDR2 YYDKDF (reference sequence). In DNA, the CDR3 is TGTGCCACCAGCGGAAGTTGGACAGGCGAAGGGACCCAGTACTTC. This sequence encodes CATSGSWTGEGTQYF.

This chain uses TRBV28 with TRBJ2-7, with a weak D call TRBD2 (6 bases). The CDR3 consists of 14 residues. V gave up 7 bases and J gave up 2 bases, with 15 bases separating them. Germline V lookup: CDR1 MDHEN, CDR2 SYDVKM. In nucleotides, the CDR3 is TGTGCCAGCACCATAGGAGGGGACCCCTACGAGCAGTACTTC. Amino acids: CASTIGGDPYEQYF.

This chain links TRBV2 with TRBJ1-5; no clear D. Trimming cost V 4 bases and J 2 bases, with 3 bases left between them. The germline CDR1 and CDR2 sequences are SNHLY and FYNNEI. This CDR3 is built from 12 residues. CDR3 loop: CASSAGNQPQHF. In DNA form, the CDR3 reads TGTGCCAGCAGTGCAGGCAATCAGCCCCAGCATTTT.

The chain joins TRBV7-2 to TRBJ1-5; TRBD1 matches at 11 bases. The CDR3 contains 15 residues. With 5 bases clipped from V and 7 bases from J, the junction kept 7 bases outside the gene matches. In germline, CDR1 is SGHTA, CDR2 FQGNSA. CDR3: CASSRGDRGEQPQHF. CDR3 sequence (DNA): TGTGCCAGCAGCCGCGGGGACAGGGGGGAACAGCCCCAGCATTTT. The full variable domain, completed using reference TRBV7-2 and TRBJ1-5, is GAGVSQSPSNKVTEKGKDVELRCDPISGHTALYWYRQSLGQGLEFLIYFQGNSAPDKSGLPSDRFSAERTGGSVSTLTIQRTQQEDSAVYLCASSRGDRGEQPQHFGDGTRLSIL.

This chain links TRBV5-1 with TRBJ2-7; D perhaps matches TRBD1 (5 bases). Trimming removed 4 bases from V and 2 bases from J, with 13 bases in between. CDR1 and CDR2 from the germline V gene are SGHRS and YFSETQ. This CDR3 has 14 residues. The CDR3 sequence is CASSTGQVPYEQYF. CDR3 sequence (DNA): TGCGCCAGCAGCACCGGACAAGTACCCTACGAGCAGTACTTC. Drawing the rest from reference TRBV5-1 and TRBJ2-7, the complete variable domain is KAGVTQTPRYLIKTRGQQVTLSCSPISGHRSVSWYQQTPGQGLQFLFEYFSETQRNKGNFPGRFSGRQFSNSRSEMNVSTLELGDSALYLCASSTGQVPYEQYFGPGTRLTVT.

The genes are TRBV19 and TRBJ1-5; D may be TRBD1 (6 bases). Per germline, CDR1 LNHDA and CDR2 SQIVND (reference sequence). CDR3 length equals 15 residues. Trimming shortened V by 1 base and J by 2 bases, and 9 bases separated the two germline ends. CDR3 region: CASSIVAGGNQPQHF. DNA of the CDR3: TGTGCCAGTAGTATAGTCGCAGGGGGCAATCAGCCCCAGCATTTT. The full variable domain, in which reference TRBV19 and TRBJ1-5 provide the parts outside the CDR3, is DGGITQSPKYLFRKEGQNVTLSCEQNLNHDAMYWYRQDPGQGLRLIYYSQIVNDFQKGDIAEGYSVSREKKESFPLTVTSAQKNPTAFYLCASSIVAGGNQPQHFGDGTRLSIL.

The genes are TRBV29-1 and TRBJ1-4, with D hard to call. The CDR3 has 15 amino acids. In germline, CDR1 is SQVTM, CDR2 ANQGSEA. The V end was cut by 0 bases, the J end by 6 bases, with 14 bases between. Here the CDR3 reads CSVEDRSREHEKLFF. As DNA, the CDR3 is TGCAGCGTTGAAGATAGGTCACGGGAACATGAAAAACTGTTTTTT.

The rearrangement links TRBV7-9 to TRBJ2-5; 12 bases agree with TRBD2. CDR3 length: 15 amino acids. The J segment lost 5 bases and the V segment lost 1 base, leaving 2 bases of the junction unmatched. In germline, CDR1 is SEHNR, CDR2 FQNEAQ (reference sequence). DNA for the CDR3: TGTGCCAGCAGCTTAGTTCTAGCGGGAGGGGAGACCCAGTACTTC. It encodes CASSLVLAGGETQYF.

This clone appeared a few times. V and J are TRBV30 and TRBJ2-2; a possible D gene is TRBD2 (6 bases). The CDR3 sequence is 13 residues long. V was clipped by 8 bases and J by 2 bases, with 12 bases between them. CDR1 is GTSNPN and CDR2 is SVGIG in the germline V gene (reference sequence). The CDR3 nucleotides read TGTGCCCGTAGTAGCGGCAACACCGGGGAGCTGTTTTTT. Translating it yields CARSSGNTGELFF.

This sequence joins TRBV4-3 and TRBJ1-4, with a tentative D call TRBD1 (5 bases). This CDR3 region has 14 residues. V gave up 1 base and J gave up 8 bases, with 11 bases separating them. Germline V lookup: CDR1 LGHNA, CDR2 YSLEER. The CDR3 DNA sequence: TGCGCCAGCAGCCAAGTTTCGGGGGACGAAAAACTGTTTTTT. The encoded protein is CASSQVSGDEKLFF.

This clone was picked up a small number of times. The chain links TRBV20-1 to TRBJ2-2; D may be TRBD2 (5 bases). This CDR3 has 15 amino acids. The germline V and J ends were trimmed by 3 bases and 1 base, with 12 bases remaining between them. Per the germline V gene, CDR1 is DFQATT and CDR2 is SNEGSKA (reference sequence). CDR3 loop: CSASAQRWNTGELFF. CDR3 nucleotides: TGCAGTGCTAGTGCGCAGCGGTGGAACACCGGGGAGCTGTTTTTT.

This clone appeared once. The rearrangement links TRBV19 to TRBJ1-1; D call uncertain. Trimming took 1 base from V and 5 from J, leaving 8 bases between them. The CDR3 loop spans 13 amino acids. Looked up from germline, CDR1 is LNHDA and CDR2 is SQIVND (reference sequence). The CDR3 spells CASSIATGTEAFF. DNA for the CDR3: TGTGCCAGTAGTATAGCGACGGGGACTGAAGCTTTCTTT.

The chain recombines TRBV5-4 with TRBJ2-1; 8 bases line up with TRBD2. The ends lost 5 bases at V and 7 bases at J; junction bases unmatched: 11. This CDR3 region has 15 residues. Germline V gene sequence: CDR1 SGHNT, CDR2 YYREEE (reference sequence). The CDR3 nucleotides are TGTGCCAGCAGTCCCCCCGGTAGCGGGGCGAATGAGCAGTTCTTC. Its protein product is CASSPPGSGANEQFF.

This clone was observed once. J is TRBJ1-4 and V is TRBV28; D is possibly TRBD1 (6 bases). The ends were cut back, 6 bases at V and 8 bases at J, with 16 bases in the middle. This CDR3 region has 14 residues. Germline V gives CDR1 MDHEN, CDR2 SYDVKM. DNA for the CDR3: TGTGCCAGCAGCCCCTTCACAGGGCGCGAAAAACTGTTTTTT. It encodes CASSPFTGREKLFF.

This chain links TRBV5-1 with TRBJ2-5; 12 positions agree with TRBD2. There are 15 residues in the CDR3. V dropped 6 bases and J dropped 2; count of bases not matched to a gene: 5. Germline V gene sequence: CDR1 SGHRS, CDR2 YFSETQ. The CDR3, as DNA: TGCGCCAGCACCAGGACTAGCGGGATACAAGAGACCCAGTACTTC. This codes for CASTRTSGIQETQYF.